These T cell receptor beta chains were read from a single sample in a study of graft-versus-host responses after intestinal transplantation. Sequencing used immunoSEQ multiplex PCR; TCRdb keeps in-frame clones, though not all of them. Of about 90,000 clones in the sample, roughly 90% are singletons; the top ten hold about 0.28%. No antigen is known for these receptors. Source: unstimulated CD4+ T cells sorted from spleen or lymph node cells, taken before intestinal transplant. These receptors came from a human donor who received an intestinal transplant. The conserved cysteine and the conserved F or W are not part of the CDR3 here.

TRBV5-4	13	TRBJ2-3	ASSRRERYTDTQY
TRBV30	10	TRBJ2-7	AWSTNSDEQY
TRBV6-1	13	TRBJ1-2	ASSENRAEGYGYT
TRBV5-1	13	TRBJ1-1	ASSLAPGAGTEAF
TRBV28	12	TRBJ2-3	ASSGSGRTDTQY
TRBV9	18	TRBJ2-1	ASSVALVGLAGRTNNEQF
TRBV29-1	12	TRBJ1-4	SVGDRPTNEKLF
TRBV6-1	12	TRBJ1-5	ASASVDSNQPQH
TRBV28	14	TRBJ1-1	ASANALGTGFTEAF
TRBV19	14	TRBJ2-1	ASTSTTSGVYNEQF
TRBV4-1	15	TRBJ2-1	ASSQIGLAVNYNEQF
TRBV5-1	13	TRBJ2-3	ASSLGQGGTDTQY
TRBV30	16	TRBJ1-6	AWSVWPSDGGPSSPLH
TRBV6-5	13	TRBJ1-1	ASSSLRGGNTEAF
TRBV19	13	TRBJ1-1	ASSPPGGLRTEAF
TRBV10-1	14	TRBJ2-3	ASSESTSGSADTQY
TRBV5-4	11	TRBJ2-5	ASSLPGGETQY
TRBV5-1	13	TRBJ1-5	ASSLEPYSNQPQH
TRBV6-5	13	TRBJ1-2	ASGRQPTPHYGYT